This TCR beta chain was profiled in a study of blood T cell repertoires in COVID-19. On the study more broadly: Samples taken during acute and convalescent COVID-19 were collected in the United States, Italy and Spain. The analysed material was cDNA or gDNA that came from T cells, B-cell-depleted T cells, or PBMCs.

Original methodology: Counts of nucleated cells, estimated from reference gene primer amplification, were obtained. Only in-frame clones appear in the TCRdb table, and some are missing; sequencing was by immunoSEQ multiplex PCR. For V, J and clone size, that table is used; D and trimming come from the DNA. The sample holds 84,000 or so clones, 79% seen once. This sequence originates from a man in his 70s with acute or convalescent COVID-19. Sample: peripheral blood.

The CDR3, as DNA: TGTGCCAGCAGCCTCGGACGGGGAAGGACCTACGAGCAGTACTTC. Its translation is CASSLGRGRTYEQYF. This chain connects TRBV14 to TRBJ2-7; a possible D gene is TRBD2 (5 bases). The CDR3 loop spans 15 amino acids. Per the germline V gene, CDR1 is SGHDN and CDR2 is FVKESK. The V end was cut by 4 bases, the J end by 2 bases, with 15 bases between. The variable domain in full, with the rest retrieved from reference TRBV14 and TRBJ2-7, is EAGVTQFPSHSVIEKGQTVTLRCDPISGHDNLYWYRRVMGKEIKFLLHFVKESKQDESGMPNNRFLAERTGGTYSTLKVQPAELEDSGVYFCASSLGRGRTYEQYFGPGTRLTVT.